The T cell receptor (beta chain) under discussion was sequenced for a study of cytomegalovirus exposure and HLA in healthy donors (dated by TCRdb to 2015 to 2018). A note on the overall study: An earlier analysis of several hundred of the donors reported 250 to 350 Gb of sequence data and 117 million unique TCR beta sequences obtained from roughly 170 million T cells. An early release that covered roughly 600 HLA-typed donors contained around 300 gigabases of sequencing data and tens of millions of unique TCR sequences. Of the 300 to 450 genotyped donors, about 80% fell in the genetic ancestry cluster associated with self-reported Caucasian donors. The study was designed to test whether signatures of past pathogen exposure could be identified by cataloging public T cell receptors. The study used immunosequencing to profile the T cell repertoires of under 700 subjects and linked those repertoires to cytomegalovirus serostatus. Besides the first cohort of some 670 subjects, a separate validation cohort made up of roughly 120 different subjects was used. The study combined high-throughput TCR immunosequencing, statistical association of individual TCRs with disease status, and machine learning to predict cytomegalovirus infection status. In a later analysis, previously published TCR beta repertoires from hundreds of donors were re-analyzed and high-resolution HLA genotyping was added so that TCR occurrence patterns could be studied. Rather than drawing on any new phenotypic data, the later analysis identified candidate immune exposures from TCR beta sequences and the way those sequences occurred across donors. An earlier analysis of 587 of the donors used high-throughput TCR beta sequencing to judge whether each TCR beta V gene segment behaved as functional or pseudogenic. Donor age, sex, ethnicity and CMV serostatus were compiled alongside the repertoire data. A later genetic analysis used genome-wide SNP genotypes for about 65% of the roughly 670 donors, treating that subset as a discovery cohort. Every discovery cohort repertoire had been produced on one sequencing platform. Both class I and class II loci were covered by HLA typing, at four-digit resolution. The number of donors typed differed by locus, with about 629-630 for A, B, C, DRB1 and DQB1, roughly 520 for DQA1, 600 to 610 for DPA1, and some 450 for DPB1. Roughly 5 DR-DQ haplotypes were handled as single units for association and clustering, since linkage in the cohort was strong. Across 300 to 400 genotyped donors of the cohort, an average of roughly 250,000 unique TCR beta nucleotide sequences per donor were sequenced, and roughly 20% of those sequences were non-productive. On the study overall, not on this receptor specifically: A further reported finding was that TCR beta sequences accurately predicted the HLA-A and HLA-B alleles for most subjects in the first cohort. When HLA alleles, especially DR and DQ, strongly co-occurred, TCR associations were difficult to assign to individual alleles. Because counts were too low, more than 15 rarely observed V segments, including chromosome 9 orphons, were excluded from the earlier analysis of about 500 of the donors. In the study, approximately 150 TCR beta chains were listed as associated with cytomegalovirus. Roughly uniform sequencing depth across donors was assumed in presence/absence analyses, although this assumption may not hold. In vitro tests confirmed that a few of the cytomegalovirus-associated TCR beta chains recognize cytomegalovirus antigens. A group of highly shared sequence variants was considered likely to be a technical artifact of the sequencing pipeline. Most CMV-associated TCR beta chains appeared to be HLA-restricted in a later analysis, and the HLA associations seemed to be driven largely by CMV exposure. In a later analysis, HLA-associated TCR beta chains showed more clonal expansion and lower generation probabilities than non-associated chains that were equally common. Several of the top co-occurrence clusters appeared to be linked to parvovirus B19, influenza, CMV and Epstein-Barr virus, according to a later analysis. In a later analysis, about 16,000 TCR beta sequences were associated with specific HLA alleles at a false discovery rate of 0.05. While some public TCRs were present in many individuals, most TCR sequences turned up only very rarely across donors. In a later genetic analysis, a missense DCLRE1C variant was associated with V-gene and J-gene trimming of TCR beta chains, and the association was replicated in an independent cohort. Because HLA typing was missing for some donors at each locus, association tests included only the typed subset. The authors suggested that the approach could potentially be extended to other disease states and immunological phenotypes. In a later analysis, TCR association rates were found to vary across HLA loci, with the most associated TCRs seen for DRB1 alleles and the fewest for HLA-C alleles. For the cohort, immune exposure information was limited to CMV serostatus. In this cohort, only TCR beta chains were sequenced, and detectable features were limited by the absence of alpha or paired-chain data. In both the original and validation cohorts, the classifier was reported to diagnose cytomegalovirus status with high specificity and sensitivity. According to a later genetic analysis, donors in an Asian-associated ancestry cluster had fewer N-insertions in productive TCRs than the approximately 690-donor mean. Linkage disequilibrium might explain the correlated functional status among segregating V segments, but an unknown experimental factor could not be ruled out. In an earlier analysis of fewer than 750 of the donors, most TCR beta V segments were observed in productive rearrangements about 87% or about 30% of the time, broadly matching IMGT annotations.

The cohort comprised 670 or so healthy bone marrow donors. All cohort members were sampled while nominally healthy, although unrecorded immune exposures were likely present. The donor tested CMV seronegative, placing the donor among the 350 or so seronegative members of the cohort. A peripheral blood sample was provided by each donor, and peripheral blood mononuclear cells were used for TCR beta sequencing. Genomic DNA extraction from the blood cell samples was performed with the Qiagen DNeasy Blood Extraction Kit. The library relied on the immunoSEQ multiplex PCR assay. The multiplex PCR relied on a mix of 60 forward primers for TCR Vbeta segments and 13 reverse primers for TCR Jbeta segments. A multiplex PCR assay on genomic DNA amplified the CDR3 region of rearranged TCR beta genes. The Illumina HiSeq System was used to sequence the amplified TCR beta libraries as 87-base-pair reads. Processing in the source paper ran as follows. In a later analysis, 80 million or so unique TCR beta chains were counted across the approximately 670 repertoires, and roughly 11 million of these chains were shared by at least two donors. A nearest-neighbor algorithm error-corrected the raw reads and collapsed the reads into unique sequences, merging closely related sequences to remove PCR and sequencing errors. V, D and J gene segments were assigned by aligning CDR3 sequences to IMGT reference sequences. For a sequence to be retained, a match of at least six nucleotides was required to both a V gene segment and a J gene segment. Rearrangements were called productive when the CDR3 lacked stop codons and stayed in frame with V and J; all others were non-productive. CDR3 was defined according to IMGT convention as the region running from the second conserved V-encoded cysteine to the conserved J-encoded phenylalanine. Sequences without an unambiguous match to a single V gene segment were excluded from the earlier analysis of several hundred of the donors. In an earlier analysis of 587 of the donors, a V segment was called functional when productive rearrangements were above 56.7%, and segregating when the standard deviation between donors exceeded 5%. A statistical classification framework was developed to diagnose cytomegalovirus status using the catalog of TCR beta chain sequences. In a later analysis, TCR nucleotide sequences were compared against IMGT/GENE-DB human TR gene sequences so that V and J genes could be assigned. A later analysis assigned CDR3 sequences and most-parsimonious VDJ recombination scenarios with the TCRdist pipeline. In a later analysis, every TCR beta chain was defined by the combination of its CDR3 amino acid sequence and its V-gene family, and reads without a unique V-gene family were dropped. In a later analysis, 500 to 700 highly shared, low-generation-probability nucleotide sequences were removed to address suspected cross-contamination and a sequencing artifact. For each public chain, a later analysis derived a clonal expansion index from normalized ranks of inferred template counts within each repertoire. A later analysis computed generation probabilities with a VDJ recombination model fitted to out-of-frame rearrangements, and checked the results against IGoR. Hypergeometric tests were used in a later analysis to score TCR-TCR, TCR-HLA and TCR-CMV co-occurrence, with a repertoire-size bias correction applied to the TCR pairs. A later analysis estimated false discovery rates by permuting HLA or CMV assignments 20 times. In a later analysis, co-occurring TCRs were grouped using DBSCAN, with TCRdist sequence similarity added in when clustering inside HLA-allele-positive subsets. Co-occurrence clustering excluded repertoires with fewer than 30,000 or more than 120,000 public chains, plus five with anomalous nucleotide sharing. This immuneACCESS table, as held by TCRdb, lists in-frame sequences with V and J called but not all clones. Of the missing ones, under half trace to an unresolved V gene in checked studies; the others have no known cause. That table supplies the V and J calls and clone size; D and trimming were determined from the DNA. This sample is represented by around 140,000 clones; approximately 82% of them were singletons. The top ten clones comprise more than 1.5% of the sample.

In the case of this clone: No antigen is known for it. No base quality information exists; no much larger clone differs at one position.

This clonotype was sampled from a man in his forties in good health and CMV-seronegative. Sequenced sample: PBMCs.

The CDR3 is CASSLDRQRNTGELFF. The DNA sequence is as follows: TGTGCCAGCAGCTTAGACCGGCAGCGGAACACCGGGGAGCTGTTTTTT. The rearranged segments are TRBV7-2 and TRBJ2-2, with no confidently assigned D gene. The germline ends are 10 bases apart after V is trimmed by 1 base and J by 1 base. The CDR3 starts with the cysteine, ends with the phenylalanine, and has 16 residues. Left in the record is the CDR3 DNA by itself, 48 bases read in frame from the first base. CDR1 SGHTA and CDR2 FQGNSA are derived from the germline V gene.